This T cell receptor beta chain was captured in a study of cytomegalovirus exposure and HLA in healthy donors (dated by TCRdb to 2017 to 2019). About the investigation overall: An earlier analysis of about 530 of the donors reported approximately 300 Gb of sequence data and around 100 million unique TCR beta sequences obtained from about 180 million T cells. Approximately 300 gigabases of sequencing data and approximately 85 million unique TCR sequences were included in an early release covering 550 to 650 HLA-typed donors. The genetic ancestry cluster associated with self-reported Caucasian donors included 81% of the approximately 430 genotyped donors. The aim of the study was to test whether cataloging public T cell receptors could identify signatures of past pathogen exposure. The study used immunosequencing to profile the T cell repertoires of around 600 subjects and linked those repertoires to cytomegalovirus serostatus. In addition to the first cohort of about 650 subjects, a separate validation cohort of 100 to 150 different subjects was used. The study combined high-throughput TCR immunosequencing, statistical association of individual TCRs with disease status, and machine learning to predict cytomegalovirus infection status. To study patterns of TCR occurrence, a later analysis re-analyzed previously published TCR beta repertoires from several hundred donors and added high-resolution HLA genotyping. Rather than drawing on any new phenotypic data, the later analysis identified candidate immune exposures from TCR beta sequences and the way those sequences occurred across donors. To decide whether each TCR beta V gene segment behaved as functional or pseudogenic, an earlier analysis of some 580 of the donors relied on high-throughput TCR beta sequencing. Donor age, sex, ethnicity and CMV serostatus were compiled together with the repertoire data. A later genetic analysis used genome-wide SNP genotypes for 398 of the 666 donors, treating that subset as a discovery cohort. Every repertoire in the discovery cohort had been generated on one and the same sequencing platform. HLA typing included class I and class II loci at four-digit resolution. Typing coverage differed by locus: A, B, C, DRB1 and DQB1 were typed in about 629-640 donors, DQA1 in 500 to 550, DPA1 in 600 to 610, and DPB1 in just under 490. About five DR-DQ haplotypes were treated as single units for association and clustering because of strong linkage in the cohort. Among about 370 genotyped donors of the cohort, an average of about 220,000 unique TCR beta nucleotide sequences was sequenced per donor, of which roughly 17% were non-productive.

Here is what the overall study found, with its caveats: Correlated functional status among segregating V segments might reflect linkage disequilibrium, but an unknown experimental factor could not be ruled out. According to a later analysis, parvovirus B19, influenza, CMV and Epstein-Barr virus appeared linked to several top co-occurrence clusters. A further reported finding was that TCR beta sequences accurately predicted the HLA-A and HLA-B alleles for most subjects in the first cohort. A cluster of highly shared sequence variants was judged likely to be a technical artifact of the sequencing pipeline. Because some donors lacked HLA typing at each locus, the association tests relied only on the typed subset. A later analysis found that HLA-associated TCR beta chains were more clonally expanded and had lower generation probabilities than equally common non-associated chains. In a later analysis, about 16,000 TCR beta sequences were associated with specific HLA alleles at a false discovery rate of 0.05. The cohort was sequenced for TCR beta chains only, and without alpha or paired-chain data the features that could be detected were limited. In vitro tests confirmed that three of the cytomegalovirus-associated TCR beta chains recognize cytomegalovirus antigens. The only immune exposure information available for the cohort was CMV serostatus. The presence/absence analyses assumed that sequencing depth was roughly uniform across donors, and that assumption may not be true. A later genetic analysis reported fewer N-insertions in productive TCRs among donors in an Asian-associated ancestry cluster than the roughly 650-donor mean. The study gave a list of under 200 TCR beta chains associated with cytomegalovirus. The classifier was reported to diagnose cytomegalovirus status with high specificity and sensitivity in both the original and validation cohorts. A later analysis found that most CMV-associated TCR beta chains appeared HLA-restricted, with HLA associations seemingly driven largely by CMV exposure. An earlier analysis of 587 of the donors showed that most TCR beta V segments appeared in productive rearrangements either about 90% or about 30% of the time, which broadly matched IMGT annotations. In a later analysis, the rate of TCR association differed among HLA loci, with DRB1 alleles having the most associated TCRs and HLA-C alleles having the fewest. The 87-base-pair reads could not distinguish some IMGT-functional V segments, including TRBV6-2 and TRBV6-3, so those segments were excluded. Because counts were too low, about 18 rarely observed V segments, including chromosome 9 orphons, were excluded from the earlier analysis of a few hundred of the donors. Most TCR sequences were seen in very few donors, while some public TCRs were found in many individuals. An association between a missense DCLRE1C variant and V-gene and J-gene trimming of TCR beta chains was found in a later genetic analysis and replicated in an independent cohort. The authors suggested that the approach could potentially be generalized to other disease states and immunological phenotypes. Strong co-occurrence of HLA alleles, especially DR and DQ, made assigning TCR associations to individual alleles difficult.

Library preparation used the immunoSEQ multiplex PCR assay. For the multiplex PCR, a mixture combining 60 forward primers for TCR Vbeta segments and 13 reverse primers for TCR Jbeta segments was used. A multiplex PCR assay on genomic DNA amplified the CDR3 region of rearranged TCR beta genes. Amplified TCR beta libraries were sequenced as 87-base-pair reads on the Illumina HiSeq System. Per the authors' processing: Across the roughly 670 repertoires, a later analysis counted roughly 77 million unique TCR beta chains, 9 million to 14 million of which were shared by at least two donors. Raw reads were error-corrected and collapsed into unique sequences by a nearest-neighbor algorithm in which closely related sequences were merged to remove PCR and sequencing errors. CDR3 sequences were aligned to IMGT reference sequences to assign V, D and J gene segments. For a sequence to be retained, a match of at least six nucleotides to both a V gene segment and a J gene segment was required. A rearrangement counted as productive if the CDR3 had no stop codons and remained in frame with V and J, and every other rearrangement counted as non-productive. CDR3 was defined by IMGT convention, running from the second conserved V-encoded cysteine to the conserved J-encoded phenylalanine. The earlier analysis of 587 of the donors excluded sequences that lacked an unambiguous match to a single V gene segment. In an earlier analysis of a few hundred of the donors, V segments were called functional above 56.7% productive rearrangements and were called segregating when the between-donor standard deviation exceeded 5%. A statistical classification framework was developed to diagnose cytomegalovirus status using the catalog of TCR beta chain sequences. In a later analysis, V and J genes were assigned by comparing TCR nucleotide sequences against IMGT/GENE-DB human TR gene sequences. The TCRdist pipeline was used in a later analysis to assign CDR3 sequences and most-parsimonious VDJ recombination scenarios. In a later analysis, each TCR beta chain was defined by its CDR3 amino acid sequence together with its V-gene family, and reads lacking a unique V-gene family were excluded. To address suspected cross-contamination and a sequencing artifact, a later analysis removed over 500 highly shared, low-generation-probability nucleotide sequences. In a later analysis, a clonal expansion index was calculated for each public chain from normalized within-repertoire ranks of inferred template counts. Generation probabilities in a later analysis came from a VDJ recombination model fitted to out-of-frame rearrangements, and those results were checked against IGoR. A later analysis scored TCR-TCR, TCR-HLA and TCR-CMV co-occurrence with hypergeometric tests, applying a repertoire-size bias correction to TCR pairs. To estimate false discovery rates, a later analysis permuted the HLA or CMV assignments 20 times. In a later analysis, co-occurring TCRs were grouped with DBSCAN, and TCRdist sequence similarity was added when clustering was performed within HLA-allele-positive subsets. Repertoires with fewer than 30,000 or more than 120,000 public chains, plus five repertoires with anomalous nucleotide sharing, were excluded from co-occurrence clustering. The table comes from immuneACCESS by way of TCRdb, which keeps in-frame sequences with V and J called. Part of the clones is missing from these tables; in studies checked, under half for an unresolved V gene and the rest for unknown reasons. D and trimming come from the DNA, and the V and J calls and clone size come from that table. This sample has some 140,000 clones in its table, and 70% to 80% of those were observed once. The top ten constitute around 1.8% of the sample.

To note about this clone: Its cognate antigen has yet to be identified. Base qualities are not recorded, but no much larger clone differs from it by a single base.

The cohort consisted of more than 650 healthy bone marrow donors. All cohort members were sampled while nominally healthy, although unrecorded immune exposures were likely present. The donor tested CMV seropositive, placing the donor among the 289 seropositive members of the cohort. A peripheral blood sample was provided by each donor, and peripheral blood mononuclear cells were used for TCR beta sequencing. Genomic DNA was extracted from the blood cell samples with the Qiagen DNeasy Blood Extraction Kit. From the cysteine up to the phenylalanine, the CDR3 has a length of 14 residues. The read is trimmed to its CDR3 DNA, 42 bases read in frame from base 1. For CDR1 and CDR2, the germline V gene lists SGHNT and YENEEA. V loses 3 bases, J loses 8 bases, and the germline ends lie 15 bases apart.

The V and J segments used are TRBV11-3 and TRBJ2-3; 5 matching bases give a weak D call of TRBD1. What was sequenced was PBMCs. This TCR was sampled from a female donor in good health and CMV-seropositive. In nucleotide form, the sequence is TGTGCCAGCAGCTTTGGTGGGGCGCGTGGTACGCAGTATTTT. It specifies CASSFGGARGTQYF. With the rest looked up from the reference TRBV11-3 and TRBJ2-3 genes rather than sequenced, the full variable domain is EAGVVQSPRYKIIEKKQPVAFWCNPISGHNTLYWYLQNLGQGPELLIRYENEEAVDDSQLPKDRFSAERLKGVDSTLKIQPAELGDSAVYLCASSFGGARGTQYFGPGTRLTVL.